This TCR beta chain derives from a study of neurological immune-mediated disorders. Study-level findings and limits: The authors found no clinical or MRI feature associated with the multiple sclerosis repertoire cluster. Multiple sclerosis was found to have the least TCR clonal expansion, below healthy controls, and HTLV-1-associated myelopathy the most.

A word on this clonotype: Its antigen is not identified.

Synthesis of cDNA was carried out by template-switch 5'RACE. The reaction used 10-nucleotide random UMIs. TCRdb itself ran the 5' RACE reads through MiXCR, one entry per CDR3 protein. The table includes 75,000 to 80,000 distinct CDR3 sequences, about 5.2% detected once. This CDR3 has 17 residues. Germline CDR1 is LGHDT and CDR2 is YNNKEL (reference sequence). Trimming removed 4 bases at V and 1 base at J, with 19 bases between. The sample taken for sequencing was PBMCs. This chain uses TRBV3-1 with TRBJ1-1; D not certain. The TCR sequence derives from a woman aged 25 to 39 with multiple sclerosis. The DNA of the CDR3 is TGTGCCAGCAGCCCGGTCGTTAAGTTGGAAGCGAACACTGAAGCTTTCTTT. This gives the protein CASSPVVKLEANTEAFF.